The 25 T cell receptor beta chains presented below share a single source sample, sequenced in a study of blood T cell repertoires in COVID-19. Measured with immunoSEQ multiplex PCR; TCRdb has only the in-frame clones, and not every one. The sample contains 250,000 or so clones, 86% of which appear only once. Sequenced material: peripheral blood. All receptors come from an elderly man with acute or convalescent COVID-19.

This clone was picked up one time. This rearrangement joins TRBV7-2 to TRBJ2-2; perhaps TRBD2 as D (5 bases). Trimming stripped 5 bases from V and 3 bases from J, with 16 bases between. The germline V gene encodes CDR1 SGHTA and CDR2 FQGNSA. The CDR3 totals 16 residues. CDR3 protein: CASSPTSIWDTGELFF. CDR3 coding DNA: TGTGCCAGCAGCCCAACTAGTATTTGGGACACCGGGGAGCTGTTTTTT.

The chain couples TRBV12-3 or TRBV12-4 to TRBJ1-5; TRBD1 is a possible D gene (5 bases). V lost 5 bases and J 7 bases, leaving 12 bases between the germline ends. This CDR3 is built from 13 residues. The CDR3 bases are TGTGCCAGCAGTCTCAGGGTTTTACAGCCCCAGCATTTT. Amino acids: CASSLRVLQPQHF.

The J gene is TRBJ1-2, the V gene TRBV5-4; possibly TRBD1 for D (5 bases). CDR1 and CDR2 (germline): SGHNT, YYREEE (reference sequence). The CDR3 is made up of 16 amino acids. V was pared by 0 bases and J by 8 bases, with 20 bases between. The CDR3 spells CASSLAAQGVGAGYTF. Here the CDR3 DNA reads TGTGCCAGCAGCTTGGCCGCGCAAGGGGTAGGTGCCGGCTACACCTTC.

The chain joins TRBV15 to TRBJ2-1, with D possibly TRBD2 on 6 matching bases. V was clipped by 0 bases and J by 8 bases, with 23 bases between them. This CDR3 is built from 18 residues. Germline-derived CDR1 and CDR2 are LNHNV and YYDKDF (reference sequence). CDR3 nucleotide sequence: TGTGCCACCAGCAGAGATAGGGTCGGAGGGATAAGTTTGGATGAGCAGTTCTTC. Amino acid sequence: CATSRDRVGGISLDEQFF.

This chain links TRBV7-6 with TRBJ2-7; 8 bases align to TRBD1. Germline CDR1 SGHVS, CDR2 FNYEAQ. The J segment lost 2 bases and the V segment lost 5 bases, leaving 5 bases of the junction unmatched. This CDR3 is built from 14 residues. The chain's CDR3 is CASSNQGQAYEQYF. The CDR3 bases are TGTGCCAGCAGCAACCAGGGACAGGCCTACGAGCAGTACTTC.

The chain has TRBV19 and TRBJ1-1, with a weak D call TRBD1 (5 bases). The germline gives CDR1 LNHDA, CDR2 SQIVND (reference sequence). Trimming took 5 bases from V and 9 from J, leaving 19 bases between them. The CDR3 extends over 14 amino acids. CDR3 in amino acids: CASSPDSFGGKAFF. The CDR3 nucleotides are TGTGCCAGTAGTCCCGACAGTTTTGGCGGGAAAGCTTTCTTT. Complete variable domain (other parts from reference TRBV19 and TRBJ1-1): DGGITQSPKYLFRKEGQNVTLSCEQNLNHDAMYWYRQDPGQGLRLIYYSQIVNDFQKGDIAEGYSVSREKKESFPLTVTSAQKNPTAFYLCASSPDSFGGKAFFGQGTRLTVV.

The J gene is TRBJ1-3, the V gene TRBV29-1; no clear D gene. Germline lookup yields CDR1 SQVTM and CDR2 ANQGSEA. Trimming took off 4 bases at V and 0 bases at J, with 7 bases between the two ends. The CDR3 runs to 13 residues. CDR3 DNA: TGCAGCGTTGCACACAACTCTGGAAACACCATATATTTT. Translation gives CSVAHNSGNTIYF.

The gene calls are TRBV2 and TRBJ2-1; 8 nucleotides match TRBD2. The CDR3 consists of 15 residues. With 7 bases clipped from V and 7 bases from J, the junction kept 12 bases outside the gene matches. CDR1 and CDR2 (germline): SNHLY, FYNNEI. The CDR3 region is CASTLKREFLNEQFF. The CDR3 region has the DNA TGTGCCAGCACTCTGAAGCGGGAGTTTTTGAATGAGCAGTTCTTC.

Remarks on this clone: This same CDR3 is encoded by further DNA sequences in the sample. V and J are TRBV28 and TRBJ1-5; D is unclear. The CDR3 covers 14 residues. Germline values: CDR1 MDHEN, CDR2 SYDVKM. Trimming stripped 2 bases from V and 4 bases from J, with 9 bases between. CDR3 residues: CASSLTGGNQPQHF. The DNA for the CDR3 is TGTGCCAGCAGTTTAACGGGAGGGAATCAGCCCCAGCATTTT.

J is TRBJ1-6 and V is TRBV19; 10 positions match TRBD1. V shed 8 bases, J shed 8 bases, and the junction held 3 bases outside the gene matches. This CDR3 spans 13 amino acids. The germline CDR1 and CDR2 sequences are LNHDA and SQIVND (reference sequence). Here the CDR3 DNA reads TGTGCCAGTGCGGGACAGGGGTATTCACCCCTCCACTTT. It codes for CASAGQGYSPLHF. The full variable domain, completed using reference TRBV19 and TRBJ1-6, is DGGITQSPKYLFRKEGQNVTLSCEQNLNHDAMYWYRQDPGQGLRLIYYSQIVNDFQKGDIAEGYSVSREKKESFPLTVTSAQKNPTAFYLCASAGQGYSPLHFGNGTRLTVT.

This chain links TRBV7-9 with TRBJ2-1; the match to TRBD1 covers 8 bases. This CDR3 is built from 15 residues. Looked up from germline, CDR1 is SEHNR and CDR2 is FQNEAQ (reference sequence). V lost 7 bases and J lost 2; bases outside the gene matches: 7. In DNA form, the CDR3 reads TGTGCCAGCACCGAGACAGGGGTAACCTACAATGAGCAGTTCTTC. The encoded protein is CASTETGVTYNEQFF.

The chain recombines TRBV27 with TRBJ2-3; 7 bases map to TRBD1. Germline CDR1 is MNHEY and CDR2 is SMNVEV (reference sequence). Trimming took 1 base from V and 3 from J; bases not matched to a gene: 4. This CDR3 comprises 15 residues. The CDR3 sequence is CASSLYGRGTDTQYF. Written as DNA, the CDR3 is TGTGCCAGCAGTTTATACGGCAGGGGGACAGATACGCAGTATTTT.

V and J are TRBV6-5 and TRBJ1-5, with 7 positions matching TRBD1. Germline-derived CDR1 and CDR2 are MNHEY and SVGAGI. V gave up 6 bases and J gave up 2 bases; unmatched junction bases: 7. There are 15 residues in the CDR3. DNA for the CDR3: TGTGCCAGCAGCCACTCAACAGGGGGCAATCAGCCCCAGCATTTT. This translates into CASSHSTGGNQPQHF.

Turning to this clone: The sample has other DNA sequences that encode this CDR3 too. The V call is TRBV18, the J call TRBJ2-7; D unresolved. CDR1 is KGHSH, CDR2 LQKENI, per germline. V lost 2 bases and J 3 bases, leaving 5 bases between the germline ends. The CDR3 sequence is 12 residues long. CDR3 region: CASSPSLYEQYF. The CDR3 coding sequence is TGTGCCAGCTCACCATCCCTCTACGAGCAGTACTTC.

This clone has only one observation. The chain couples TRBV7-6 to TRBJ2-3; 7 bases are a match to TRBD2. This CDR3 has 16 residues. Germline V gives CDR1 SGHVS, CDR2 FNYEAQ. The trim removed 3 bases at V and 6 bases at J, leaving 12 bases unmatched. The CDR3 sequence is CASSFPGTTHSDTQYF. In DNA, the CDR3 is TGTGCCAGCAGCTTCCCCGGGACTACCCATTCCGATACGCAGTATTTT. Full variable domain (remainder filled in from reference TRBV7-6 and TRBJ2-3): GAGVSQSPRYKVTKRGQDVALRCDPISGHVSLYWYRQALGQGPEFLTYFNYEAQQDKSGLPNDRFSAERPEGSISTLTIQRTEQRDSAMYRCASSFPGTTHSDTQYFGPGTRLTVL.

V and J are TRBV5-5 and TRBJ2-2; TRBD2 agrees at 10 bases. Germline-derived CDR1 and CDR2 are SGHKS and YYEKEE (reference sequence). This CDR3 has 16 residues. V lost 2 bases to trimming and J lost 4 bases; unmatched junction nucleotides: 5. The CDR3 sequence: CASSFLAGAVTGELFF. CDR3 DNA sequence: TGTGCCAGCAGCTTCCTAGCGGGGGCCGTCACCGGGGAGCTGTTTTTT.

The chain recombines TRBV2 with TRBJ2-5; the D is unclear. The CDR3 consists of 12 residues. The V gene lost 5 bases and the J gene lost 7 bases, with 11 bases spanning the gap. From germline, CDR1 is SNHLY and CDR2 FYNNEI. The CDR3 DNA reads as TGTGCCAGCAGTCCAGCGCTTGGGACCCAGTACTTC. This gives the protein CASSPALGTQYF. The full variable domain, completed using reference TRBV2 and TRBJ2-5, is EPEVTQTPSHQVTQMGQEVILRCVPISNHLYFYWYRQILGQKVEFLVSFYNNEISEKSEIFDDQFSVERPDGSNFTLKIRSTKLEDSAMYFCASSPALGTQYFGPGTRLLVL.

CDR3: CASSLSGRAREQFF. The CDR3 bases are TGTGCCAGCAGCCTTAGCGGGAGGGCAAGGGAGCAGTTCTTC. The chain uses TRBV3-1 (or the pseudogene TRBV3-2) and TRBJ2-1; 11 bases line up with TRBD2. This CDR3 spans 14 amino acids. The ends lost 4 bases at V and 10 bases at J; junction bases unmatched: 6. Per germline, CDR1 LGHDT and CDR2 YNNKEL (reference sequence).

A note on this clone: The conserved phenylalanine or tryptophan normally closing the CDR3 is absent here, so this likely arose from a read error. The rearrangement links TRBV2 to TRBJ1-1; maybe TRBD1 (6 bases). Trimming left V 6 bases short and J 7 bases short, with 21 bases between. CDR1 and CDR2 from the germline V gene are SNHLY and FYNNEI. CDR3 length: 15 amino acids. CDR3: CASRTGGALGDEAFS. DNA of the CDR3: TGTGCCAGCAGGACGGGGGGGGCCCTTGGCGATGAAGCTTTCTCT.

This rearrangement joins TRBV7-9 to TRBJ1-1; maybe TRBD1 (6 bases). The CDR3 has 14 amino acids. Per the germline V gene, CDR1 is SEHNR and CDR2 is FQNEAQ (reference sequence). The V and J ends lost 5 bases and 11 bases respectively, with 21 bases between them. The CDR3 loop reads CASSASGTSVSAFF. The DNA for the CDR3 is TGTGCCAGCAGCGCTTCCGGGACATCCGTGTCGGCTTTCTTT.

The chain is built from TRBV18 and TRBJ1-1, with D maybe TRBD1 (6 bases). The CDR3 is 13 residues long. In germline, CDR1 is KGHSH, CDR2 LQKENI. Trimming removed 1 base at V and 7 bases at J, with 10 bases between. The CDR3 DNA follows: TGTGCCAGCTCACCACTAGCACAGGGTGAAGCTTTCTTT. This sequence encodes CASSPLAQGEAFF.

CDR3 bases: TGTGCCAGCAGCTTGGCCACGGGACCCCTCCACTTT. Its translation: CASSLATGPLHF. The chain couples TRBV5-6 to TRBJ1-6, with D hard to call. Germline V CDR1 and CDR2: SGHDT, YYEEEE. The CDR3 extends over 12 amino acids. Between the trimmed V and J ends, which lost 0 bases and 12 bases, there was a span of 7 bases.

This chain connects TRBV4-1 to TRBJ2-7, with 8 bases identical to TRBD1. Germline CDR1 is MGHRA and CDR2 is YSYEKL. With 7 bases clipped from V and 6 bases from J, the junction kept 20 bases outside the gene matches. The CDR3 is 17 residues long. The DNA of the CDR3 is TGCGCCAGCACCCCGGACAGGGACCTGACCCTGAGTGGCGAGCAGTACTTC. It specifies CASTPDRDLTLSGEQYF.

This chain uses TRBV6-6 with TRBJ1-4; 9 nucleotides line up with TRBD1. Germline CDR1 MNHNY, CDR2 SVGAGI (reference sequence). This CDR3 is built from 14 residues. V dropped 5 bases and J dropped 5; count of bases not matched to a gene: 3. In DNA form, the CDR3 reads TGTGCCAGCAGTCATGGACAGGGGAATGAAAAACTGTTTTTT. Its protein is CASSHGQGNEKLFF.

The rearrangement uses TRBV5-1 and TRBJ2-3, with 9 bases fitting TRBD2. Germline CDR1 is SGHRS and CDR2 is YFSETQ. The CDR3 consists of 19 residues. Trimming removed 0 bases from V and 2 bases from J; junction bases left unmatched: 13. CDR3 loop: CASSLGQRGSSGVTDTQYF. CDR3 sequence (DNA): TGCGCCAGCAGCTTGGGACAAAGGGGGTCTAGCGGGGTCACAGATACGCAGTATTTT.